This TCR beta chain originates from a study of blood T cell repertoires in COVID-19 (dated by TCRdb to between 2020 and 2021). At the level of the whole study: The collaborator samples originated in the United States, Italy and Spain and spanned the acute and convalescent phases of COVID-19. The sample metadata nearly always contained a de-identified subject ID, COVID-19 status, age in years and sex. Where HLA class I and class II types were available, the types were taken from metadata supplied by the sample provider, not from assay-based typing. Subjects who had been exposed to COVID-19, were actively infected with it, or had recovered from it provided the deeply sampled blood TCRbeta repertoires that made up the dataset. The repertoires were released in a freely available public database intended as a resource for research on the immune response to SARS-CoV-2. The material from the prospective study consisted of cDNA or gDNA derived from T cells, B-cell-depleted T cells, or PBMCs. The samples were drawn from two sources: the first 160 participants of the ongoing ImmuneRACE study, and 1,254 subjects contributed by 6 global collaborators.

Taken from the germline V gene, the CDR1 and CDR2 loops are KGHSH and LQKENI. The CDR3 runs 16 residues from the cysteine to the phenylalanine. This entry keeps only the CDR3 DNA: 48 bases, framed from base 1. At the junction V is shortened by 2 bases and J by 7 bases; bases outside the gene matches: 10. TCRbeta CDR3 regions were amplified from genomic DNA by means of the immunoSEQ Assay, a bias-controlled multiplex PCR. From the authors' description of their analysis: The number of nucleated cells in each sample was estimated by amplification of reference gene primers within the assay. Sequence reads were collapsed and filtered to measure the absolute abundance of every unique TCRbeta CDR3 rearrangement. Productive Simpson clonality was computed per sample as the square root of Simpson's diversity index over productive rearrangements. In its TCRdb copy, this immuneACCESS table keeps in-frame sequences only and misses some clones. Where compared with another copy, unresolved V genes explain less than half of these, and the others have no known cause. From that table come the V and J calls and clone size; the DNA was used to work out D and trimming. Within this sample are roughly 180,000 clones, with about 85% of them counted one time only. The top ten clonotypes cover less than 8% of the sample.

One collaborating source in Seattle enrolled patients during active infection and followed them longitudinally through the course of disease. Collaborating institutions collected whole blood in K2EDTA tubes following their own protocols. For TCRbeta analysis, collaborators shipped samples as frozen whole blood, isolated PBMCs, or DNA extracted from either of those sample types. Results the study describes overall, beyond this receptor: The amount of clinical and demographic metadata varied by source and participant and was provided uncurated.

For this clone: The antigen this receptor binds is unknown. Base qualities are missing; no much larger clone stands one base away.

The sequencing input was peripheral blood. The clonotype comes from a man older than 75 with COVID-19, enrolled during active disease. The chain is encoded by TRBV18 joined to TRBJ1-2; 10 bases in the junction line up with TRBD1. The CDR3 region has the sequence CASSPETGGGDSGYTF. The DNA sequence reads TGTGCCAGCTCACCAGAGACAGGGGGCGGAGATAGTGGCTACACCTTC.